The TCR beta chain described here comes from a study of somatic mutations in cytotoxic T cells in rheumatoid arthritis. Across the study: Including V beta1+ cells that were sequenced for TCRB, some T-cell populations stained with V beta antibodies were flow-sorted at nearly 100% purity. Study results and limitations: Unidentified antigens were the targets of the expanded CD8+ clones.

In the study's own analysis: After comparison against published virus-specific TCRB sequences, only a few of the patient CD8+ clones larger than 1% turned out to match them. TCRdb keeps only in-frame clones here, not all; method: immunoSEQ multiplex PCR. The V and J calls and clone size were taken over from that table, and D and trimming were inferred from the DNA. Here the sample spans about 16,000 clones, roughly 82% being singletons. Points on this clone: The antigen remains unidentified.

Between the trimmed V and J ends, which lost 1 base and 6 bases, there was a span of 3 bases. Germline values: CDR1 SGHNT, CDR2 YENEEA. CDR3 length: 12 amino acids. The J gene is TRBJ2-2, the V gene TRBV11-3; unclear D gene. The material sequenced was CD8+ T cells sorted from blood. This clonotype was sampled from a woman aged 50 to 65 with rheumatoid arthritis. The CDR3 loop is CASSLGSGELFF. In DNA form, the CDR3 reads TGTGCCAGCAGCTTAGGTTCCGGGGAGCTGTTTTTT.